The text below deals with one T cell receptor (beta chain). Libraries were prepared by immunoSEQ multiplex PCR; TCRdb keeps only in-frame clonotypes and omits some of them. The sample contains 150,000 to 200,000 clones, roughly four fifths of which appear only once. The entry originates in a study of blood T cell repertoires in COVID-19. For the study at large: Researchers got acute and convalescent COVID-19 samples from the United States, Italy and Spain.

V lost 6 bases and J lost 4, with 22 bases in between. Germline V CDR1 and CDR2: MDHEN, SYDVKM. This CDR3 has 18 amino acids. This chain uses TRBV28 with TRBJ2-6; D perhaps matches TRBD1 (6 bases). The clonotype comes from a woman over 75 with COVID-19, enrolled during active disease. Sequencing used peripheral blood. In DNA form, the CDR3 reads TGTGCCAGCAGGTACTCCAGCAGGGGTGATGCCGGGGCCAACGTCCTGACTTTC. It codes for CASRYSSRGDAGANVLTF.